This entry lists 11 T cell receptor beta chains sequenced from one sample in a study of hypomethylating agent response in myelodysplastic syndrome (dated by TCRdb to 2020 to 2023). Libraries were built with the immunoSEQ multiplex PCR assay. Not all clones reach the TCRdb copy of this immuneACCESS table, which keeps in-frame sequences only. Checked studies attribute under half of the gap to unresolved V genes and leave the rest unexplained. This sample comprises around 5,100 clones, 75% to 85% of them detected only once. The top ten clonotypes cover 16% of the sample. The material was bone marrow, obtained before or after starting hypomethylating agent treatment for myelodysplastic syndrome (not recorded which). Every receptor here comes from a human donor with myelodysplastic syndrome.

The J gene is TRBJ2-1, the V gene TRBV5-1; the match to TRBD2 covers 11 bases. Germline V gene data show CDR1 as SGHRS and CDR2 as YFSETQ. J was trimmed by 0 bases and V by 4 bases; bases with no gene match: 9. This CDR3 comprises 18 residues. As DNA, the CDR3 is TGCGCCAGCAGCCTCGGGACTAGCGGTGCTAGCTCCTACAATGAGCAGTTCTTC. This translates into CASSLGTSGASSYNEQFF.

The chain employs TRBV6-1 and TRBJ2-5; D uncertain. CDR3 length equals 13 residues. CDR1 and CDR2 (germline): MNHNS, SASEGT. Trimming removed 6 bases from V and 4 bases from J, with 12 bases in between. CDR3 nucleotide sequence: TGTGCCAGCAGGAACGGGCCGGTAGAGACCCAGTACTTC. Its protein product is CASRNGPVETQYF.

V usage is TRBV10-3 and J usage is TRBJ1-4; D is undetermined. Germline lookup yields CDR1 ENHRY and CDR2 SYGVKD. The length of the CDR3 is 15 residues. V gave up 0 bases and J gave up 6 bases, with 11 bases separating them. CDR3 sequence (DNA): TGTGCCATCAGTGAGTCGGAGGGAGTTCATGAAAAACTGTTTTTT. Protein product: CAISESEGVHEKLFF.

The CDR3 DNA sequence: TGTGCCAGCAGCTTGGGACATACTAACTATGGCTACACCTTC. It encodes CASSLGHTNYGYTF. This rearrangement joins TRBV7-8 to TRBJ1-2; D possibly corresponds to TRBD1 (6 bases). Deletions cut 3 bases from V and 0 bases from J, with 8 bases between. Germline CDR1 SGHVS, CDR2 FQNEAQ. The CDR3 is 14 residues long.

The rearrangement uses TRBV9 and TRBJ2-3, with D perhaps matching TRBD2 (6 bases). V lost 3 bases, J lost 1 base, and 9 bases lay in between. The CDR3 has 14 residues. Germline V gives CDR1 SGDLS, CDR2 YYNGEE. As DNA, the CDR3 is TGTGCCAGCAGCGCGACTAGTCGCACAGATACGCAGTATTTT. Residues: CASSATSRTDTQYF.

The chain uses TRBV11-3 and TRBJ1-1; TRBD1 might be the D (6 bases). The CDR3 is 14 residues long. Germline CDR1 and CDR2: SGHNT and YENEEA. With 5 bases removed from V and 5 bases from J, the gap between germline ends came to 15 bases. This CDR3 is CASSPRGSSTEAFF. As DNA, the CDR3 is TGTGCCAGCAGCCCTAGGGGGTCGAGTACTGAAGCTTTCTTT. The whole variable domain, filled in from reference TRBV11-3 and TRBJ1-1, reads EAGVVQSPRYKIIEKKQPVAFWCNPISGHNTLYWYLQNLGQGPELLIRYENEEAVDDSQLPKDRFSAERLKGVDSTLKIQPAELGDSAVYLCASSPRGSSTEAFFGQGTRLTVV.

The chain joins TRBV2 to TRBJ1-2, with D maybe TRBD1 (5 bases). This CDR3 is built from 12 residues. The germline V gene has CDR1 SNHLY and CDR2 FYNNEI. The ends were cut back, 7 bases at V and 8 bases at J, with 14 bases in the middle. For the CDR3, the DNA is TGTGCCAGCAATAGGGCGGGGGAAGGCTACACCTTC. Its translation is CASNRAGEGYTF.

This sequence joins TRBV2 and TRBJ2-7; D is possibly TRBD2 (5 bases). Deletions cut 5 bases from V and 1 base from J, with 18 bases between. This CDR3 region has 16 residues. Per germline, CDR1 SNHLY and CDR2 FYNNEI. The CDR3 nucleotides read TGTGCCAGCAGTTTCCGGCGGGCTCTAGATTCCTACGAGCAGTACTTC. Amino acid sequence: CASSFRRALDSYEQYF.

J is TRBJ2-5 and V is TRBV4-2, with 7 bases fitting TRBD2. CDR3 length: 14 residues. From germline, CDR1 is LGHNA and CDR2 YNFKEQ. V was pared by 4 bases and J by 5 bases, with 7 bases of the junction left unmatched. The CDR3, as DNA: TGTGCCAGCAGCCTTGGACTAGAGTGGGAGACCCAGTACTTC. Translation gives CASSLGLEWETQYF.

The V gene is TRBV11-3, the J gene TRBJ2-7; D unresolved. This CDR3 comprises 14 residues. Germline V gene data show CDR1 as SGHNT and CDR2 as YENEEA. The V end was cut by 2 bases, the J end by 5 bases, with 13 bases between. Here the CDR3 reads CASSLSTAPDEQYF. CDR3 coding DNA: TGTGCCAGCAGCTTATCCACGGCTCCCGACGAGCAGTACTTC.

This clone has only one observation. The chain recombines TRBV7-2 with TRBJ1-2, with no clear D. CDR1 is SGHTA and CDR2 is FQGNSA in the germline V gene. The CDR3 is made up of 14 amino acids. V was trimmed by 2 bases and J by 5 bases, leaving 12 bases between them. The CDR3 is CASSLIGEVYGYTF. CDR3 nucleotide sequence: TGTGCCAGCAGCTTAATCGGGGAGGTGTATGGCTACACCTTC.